These 22 T cell receptor beta chains originate from one sample sequenced in a study of T-cell memory formation after mild COVID-19. TCRdb called the 5' RACE reads again in MiXCR, with one record for every CDR3 protein. The table has under 300,000 distinct CDR3 sequences, approximately 8% seen once. The material sequenced was PBMCs or a T cell subset sorted from them (not recorded which). The source is a man aged 18 to 30 who had mild COVID-19 (a few samples of this study predate the infection). Cell type and time point are not known.

Ten or more counts support this clonotype. The rearrangement links TRBV2 to TRBJ2-5; the D gene is possibly TRBD2 (6 bases). Germline-derived CDR1 and CDR2 are SNHLY and FYNNEI. The CDR3 covers 14 residues. The V end was cut by 7 bases, the J end by 4 bases, with 16 bases between. DNA of the CDR3: TGTGCCAGCAACCCGGTCGGCGGGGTAGAGACCCAGTACTTC. It encodes CASNPVGGVETQYF. Drawing the rest from reference TRBV2 and TRBJ2-5, the complete variable domain is EPEVTQTPSHQVTQMGQEVILRCVPISNHLYFYWYRQILGQKVEFLVSFYNNEISEKSEIFDDQFSVERPDGSNFTLKIRSTKLEDSAMYFCASNPVGGVETQYFGPGTRLLVL.

The V call is TRBV20-1, the J call TRBJ2-1, with 7 bases lining up with TRBD2. The CDR3 is 14 amino acids. Germline CDR1 DFQATT, CDR2 SNEGSKA (reference sequence). After removal of 6 bases from V and 3 bases from J, the junction contained 8 bases not matched to a gene. CDR3 protein: CSASPERGYNEQFF. The CDR3 nucleotides are TGCAGTGCCTCCCCGGAGCGGGGCTACAATGAGCAGTTCTTC.

The CDR3 DNA sequence: TGTGCCAGCTCACCTCCTTTGTACTCAGGCTACACCTTC. This gives the protein CASSPPLYSGYTF. V gene TRBV18 combines with J gene TRBJ1-2; D gene ambiguous. Per germline, CDR1 KGHSH and CDR2 LQKENI. Trimming took 3 bases from V and 8 from J, leaving 13 bases between them. This CDR3 spans 13 amino acids.

This clonotype was found many times. The rearrangement links TRBV12-3 or TRBV12-4 to TRBJ2-1, with a tentative D call TRBD2 (5 bases). V lost 6 bases and J 7 bases, leaving 13 bases between the germline ends. There are 13 residues in the CDR3. In DNA form, the CDR3 reads TGTGCCAGCAGATCCTCACCGGGGAATGAGCAGTTCTTC. Translated: CASRSSPGNEQFF.

The chain is built from TRBV5-1 and TRBJ2-5; TRBD1 aligns across 10 bases. Germline trimming cut 1 base from V and 5 bases from J; bases unmatched to any gene: 8. The germline V gene has CDR1 SGHRS and CDR2 YFSETQ. The CDR3 covers 16 residues. CDR3: CASSLFGQGEGETQYF. The CDR3 region has the DNA TGCGCCAGCAGCTTGTTTGGACAGGGGGAAGGCGAGACCCAGTACTTC.

The chain recombines TRBV11-2 with TRBJ2-7; perhaps TRBD2 as D (5 bases). CDR1 is SGHAT and CDR2 is FQNNGV in the germline V gene. The CDR3 loop spans 15 amino acids. Trimming cost V 5 bases and J 0 bases, with 14 bases left between them. The CDR3 loop is CASSQWTGYSYEQYF. CDR3 in DNA: TGTGCCAGCAGCCAATGGACGGGATACTCCTACGAGCAGTACTTC. Based on the CDR3 plus reference TRBV11-2 and TRBJ2-7, the full variable domain is EAGVAQSPRYKIIEKRQSVAFWCNPISGHATLYWYQQILGQGPKLLIQFQNNGVVDDSQLPKDRFSAERLKGVDSTLKIQPAKLEDSAVYLCASSQWTGYSYEQYFGPGTRLTVT.

This clonotype has a count of ten or more. The V and J genes are TRBV5-1 and TRBJ2-3; maybe TRBD1 (6 bases). Trimming took 4 bases from V and 2 from J, leaving 14 bases between them. The CDR3 runs to 15 residues. CDR1 and CDR2 from the germline V gene are SGHRS and YFSETQ. The CDR3 nucleotides are TGCGCCAGCAGCACCTTCGACAGGTACACAGATACGCAGTATTTT. As protein: CASSTFDRYTDTQYF.

In its sample, this clonotype was seen a few times. The rearrangement joins TRBV4-3 to TRBJ1-2, with D tentatively TRBD1 (6 bases). Between the trimmed V and J ends, which lost 0 bases and 5 bases, there was a span of 7 bases. The CDR3 runs 13 residues. Germline assignment: CDR1 LGHNA and CDR2 YSLEER. Here the CDR3 reads CASSQERGYGYTF. The CDR3, as DNA: TGCGCCAGCAGCCAAGAAAGGGGGTATGGCTACACCTTC.

This clonotype was found a few times. The rearrangement uses TRBV6-2 or TRBV6-3 and TRBJ1-1; D remains ambiguous. V lost 3 bases and J 4 bases, leaving 9 bases between the germline ends. CDR3 length equals 13 residues. Germline V gene lookup returns CDR1 MNHEY and CDR2 SVGEGT. The DNA of the CDR3 is TGTGCCAGCAGTTATGGGCGGTCCACTGAAGCTTTCTTT. It yields the protein CASSYGRSTEAFF.

There are a few counts of this clonotype. The chain combines TRBV10-1 with TRBJ2-7; 7 bases line up with TRBD1. The CDR3 loop spans 12 amino acids. Germline trimming cut 4 bases from V and 6 bases from J; bases unmatched to any gene: 3. CDR1 is WNHNN, CDR2 SYGVQD, per germline (reference sequence). The CDR3 sequence is CASSVQGSEQYF. CDR3 DNA: TGCGCCAGCAGTGTACAGGGGAGCGAGCAGTACTTC.

This clonotype was found many times. The chain combines TRBV20-1 with TRBJ2-7; no definite D call. The V and J ends lost 5 bases and 3 bases respectively, with 14 bases between them. The germline CDR1 and CDR2 sequences are DFQATT and SNEGSKA (reference sequence). The CDR3 covers 13 residues. The CDR3 reads CSAPSGVGYEQYF. CDR3 nucleotide sequence: TGCAGTGCTCCCAGTGGGGTCGGCTACGAGCAGTACTTC.

This clonotype appeared a few times. The chain combines TRBV6-6 with TRBJ1-3, with D unresolved. CDR1 and CDR2 (germline): MNHNY, SVGAGI (reference sequence). Trimming took off 0 bases at V and 0 bases at J, with 6 bases between the two ends. CDR3 size: 15 residues. Written as DNA, the CDR3 is TGTGCCAGCAGTTACTCGGAGTTCTCTGGAAACACCATATATTTT. Amino acids: CASSYSEFSGNTIYF.

This clonotype was picked up a small number of times. In nucleotides, the CDR3 is TGTGCCAGCAGTTTCCTCCTGGGAGGCTACAATGAGCAGTTCTTC. Its translation is CASSFLLGGYNEQFF. The V gene is TRBV12-3 or TRBV12-4, the J gene TRBJ2-1, with a possible D match to TRBD2 (6 bases). V was shortened by 3 bases and J by 3 bases, with 12 bases between the two germline ends. The CDR3 has 15 residues.

V is TRBV6-2 or TRBV6-3 and J is TRBJ2-1; 8 bases map to TRBD2. The V gene end was trimmed by 6 bases and the J gene end by 6 bases; junction bases not matched to a gene: 16. CDR1 and CDR2 from the germline V gene are MNHEY and SVGEGT. This CDR3 has 17 residues. CDR3 nucleotides: TGTGCCAGCAGCCCGTCCCACCTCGGACTAGCTATCAATGAGCAGTTCTTC. It encodes CASSPSHLGLAINEQFF.

In this sample, this clonotype turned up a few times. V is TRBV10-3 and J is TRBJ2-1; D is possibly TRBD2 (5 bases). Germline CDR1 reads ENHRY; CDR2 reads SYGVKD. V was trimmed by 5 bases and J by 4 bases, leaving 9 bases between them. The CDR3 consists of 13 residues. The CDR3 nucleotides are TGTGCCATCAGTCTACTAGATTACAATGAGCAGTTCTTC. Protein product: CAISLLDYNEQFF.

This clonotype appeared a few times. CDR3 region: CASSSYDRDSKNIQYF. The CDR3, as DNA: TGTGCCAGCAGCTCCTATGACAGGGATTCCAAAAACATTCAGTACTTC. V usage is TRBV7-9 and J usage is TRBJ2-4; TRBD1 matches 7 bases. The V segment lost 4 bases and the J segment 2 bases; nucleotides outside the gene matches: 8. This CDR3 spans 16 amino acids. Germline-derived CDR1 and CDR2 are SEHNR and FQNEAQ (reference sequence).

Many counts were recorded for this clonotype. J is TRBJ1-2 and V is TRBV12-3 or TRBV12-4; no firm D call. This CDR3 is 13 amino acids long. V lost 6 bases, J lost 7 bases, and 15 bases lay in between. CDR3 residues: CASRAVGSGGYTF. The DNA of the CDR3 is TGTGCCAGCAGGGCAGTAGGGTCCGGTGGCTACACCTTC.

The chain has TRBV2 and TRBJ2-3, with 9 bases lining up with TRBD2. From germline, CDR1 is SNHLY and CDR2 FYNNEI. The CDR3 extends over 16 amino acids. The trim removed 4 bases at V and 6 bases at J, leaving 11 bases unmatched. The CDR3 protein is CASSVGTSKLADTQYF. In DNA, the CDR3 is TGTGCCAGCAGTGTAGGGACTAGCAAGTTGGCGGATACGCAGTATTTT.

The chain is built from TRBV9 and TRBJ2-5, with D tentatively TRBD1 or TRBD2 (6 bases each). CDR3 length equals 15 residues. The V and J ends lost 3 bases and 4 bases respectively, with 16 bases between them. Germline V CDR1 and CDR2: SGDLS, YYNGEE. The CDR3 region is CASSGHGGWGETQYF. The CDR3 coding sequence is TGTGCCAGCAGCGGTCACGGGGGCTGGGGAGAGACCCAGTACTTC. The variable domain in full, with the rest retrieved from reference TRBV9 and TRBJ2-5, is DSGVTQTPKHLITATGQRVTLRCSPRSGDLSVYWYQQSLDQGLQFLIQYYNGEERAKGNILERFSAQQFPDLHSELNLSSLELGDSALYFCASSGHGGWGETQYFGPGTRLLVL.

Only a few counts were recorded for this clonotype. The J gene is TRBJ1-6, the V gene TRBV12-3 or TRBV12-4; tentatively, D is TRBD1 (5 bases). The CDR3 spans 14 residues. Between the trimmed V and J ends, which lost 7 bases and 6 bases, there was a span of 13 bases. The chain's CDR3 is CASTLGGGNSPLHF. DNA for the CDR3: TGTGCCAGCACCCTAGGTGGGGGTAATTCACCCCTCCACTTT.

This clonotype appeared a few times. The genes are TRBV18 and TRBJ2-7; maybe TRBD1 (5 bases). The germline V gene encodes CDR1 KGHSH and CDR2 LQKENI. V was trimmed by 4 bases and J by 2 bases, leaving 9 bases between them. The CDR3 is 13 residues long. The CDR3 DNA sequence: TGTGCCAGCTCACGGGGCCCGACCTACGAGCAGTACGTC. This translates into CASSRGPTYEQYV.

This clonotype was seen a handful of times. The rearrangement uses TRBV4-2 and TRBJ2-1, with 7 bases aligning to TRBD2. The CDR3 totals 14 residues. The germline V gene encodes CDR1 LGHNA and CDR2 YNFKEQ. V shed 4 bases, J shed 5 bases, and the junction held 5 bases outside the gene matches. In DNA form, the CDR3 reads TGTGCCAGCAGCCCGAGGGAGGGGAACAATGAGCAGTTCTTC. It yields the protein CASSPREGNNEQFF.